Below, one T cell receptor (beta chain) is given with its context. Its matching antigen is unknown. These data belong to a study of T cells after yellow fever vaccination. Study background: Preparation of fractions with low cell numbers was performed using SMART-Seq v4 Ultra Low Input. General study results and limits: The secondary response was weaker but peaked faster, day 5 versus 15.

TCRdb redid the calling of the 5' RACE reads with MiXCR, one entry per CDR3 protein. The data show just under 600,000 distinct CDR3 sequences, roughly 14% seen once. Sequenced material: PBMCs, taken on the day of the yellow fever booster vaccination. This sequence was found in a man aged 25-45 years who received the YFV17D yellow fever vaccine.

As DNA, the CDR3 is TGTGCCAGCAGCGCCGGGACTACCCGGGACGAGCAGTACTTC. It translates to CASSAGTTRDEQYF. The chain employs TRBV9 and TRBJ2-7, with 7 bases lining up with TRBD2. V was clipped by 3 bases and J by 5 bases; unmatched bases: 8. This CDR3 contains 14 residues. Per germline, CDR1 SGDLS and CDR2 YYNGEE.